The clone carrying this T cell receptor beta chain was counted only a few times. The Seattle patients, enrolled during active infection, were followed longitudinally. CDR3 size: 13 residues. The V end lost 7 bases, the J end lost 8 bases, and 17 bases lay between the germline ends. Germline CDR1 is MNHEY and CDR2 is SMNVEV (reference sequence). Profiled with immunoSEQ multiplex PCR; TCRdb holds only in-frame clones, not every one. The sample consists of some 450,000 clones, roughly 88% of them appearing once. The entry originates in a study of blood T cell repertoires in COVID-19. Sequenced input: peripheral blood. This chain uses TRBV27 with TRBJ1-2, with D maybe TRBD1 (5 bases). The receptor was isolated from a woman in her forties or fifties with COVID-19, enrolled during active disease. CDR3 DNA: TGTGCCAGCACCCCCCAGGGAAGGAACGGCTACACCTTC. Translated: CASTPQGRNGYTF.